The 9 T cell receptor beta chains below come from one sample, sequenced in a study of T cells in Graves' hyperthyroidism and ophthalmopathy. Amplified TCR beta CDR3 regions came from RNA transcripts. TCR CDR3 underwent first-round RT-PCR with the HTBI primer set. MiXCR, run by TCRdb on the multiplex PCR reads, gives a single entry per CDR3 protein. Of 450,000 to 650,000 distinct CDR3 sequences in the sample, 15% to 20% are singletons; the top ten hold approximately 18%. The sequencing input was blood. The receptor source for this set is a woman aged 18-35 years with Graves' ophthalmopathy.

In this sample, this clonotype turned up many times. This chain joins TRBV30 and TRBJ1-4; D is unresolved. V shed 7 bases and J shed 0 bases, with 15 bases lying between them. CDR1 GTSNPN and CDR2 SVGIG come from the germline V gene (reference sequence). This CDR3 is built from 15 residues. CDR3 protein: CASGRHSATNEKLFF. The CDR3 DNA reads TGTGCCTCCGGGCGACATAGTGCAACTAATGAAAAACTGTTTTTT.

This clonotype was observed many times. The chain couples TRBV28 to TRBJ1-5, with 8 bases matching TRBD1. Trimming at V came to 4 bases and at J to 6 bases, leaving 8 bases not matched to a gene. CDR1 and CDR2 (germline): MDHEN, SYDVKM. The CDR3 is 15 residues long. CDR3 nucleotides: TGTGCCAGCAGTTCCCCCGACAGGGGCGGTCAGCCCCAGCATTTT. It yields the protein CASSSPDRGGQPQHF.

The chain employs TRBV19 and TRBJ2-2; D ambiguous. The CDR3 is 14 residues long. Between the trimmed V and J ends, which lost 3 bases and 1 base, there was a span of 6 bases. The V gene's germline CDR1 is LNHDA and CDR2 SQIVND (reference sequence). The CDR3 region has the DNA TGTGCCAGTAGTATCACCGGGAACACCGGGGAGCTGTTTTTT. Amino acid sequence: CASSITGNTGELFF.

This clonotype was detected only a few times. The chain uses TRBV6-2 or TRBV6-3 and TRBJ2-3; 8 nucleotides agree with TRBD2. The junction had 9 bases not matched to a gene; V was cut back by 4 bases and J by 3 bases. Germline V gene data show CDR1 as MNHEY and CDR2 as SVGEGT. The length of the CDR3 is 16 residues. The CDR3 spells CASSSSGRFRTDTQYF. The DNA for the CDR3 is TGTGCCAGCAGTTCAAGCGGGAGATTCAGGACAGATACGCAGTATTTT.

This clonotype was recorded at least ten times. This rearrangement joins TRBV28 to TRBJ1-1; no clear D. This CDR3 is 12 amino acids long. V was clipped by 3 bases and J by 7 bases, with 9 bases between them. Germline CDR1 MDHEN, CDR2 SYDVKM. CDR3 sequence reads: CASSFPRIEAFF. Here the CDR3 DNA reads TGTGCCAGCAGTTTCCCGCGGATTGAAGCTTTCTTT.

This clonotype has ten or more counts. The CDR3, as DNA: TGTGCCAGCAGCTCATCCGAGCCGGGACGCACAGATACGCAGTATTTT. Translating gives CASSSSEPGRTDTQYF. The genes are TRBV7-3 and TRBJ2-3, with D possibly called TRBD1 or TRBD2 (5 bases each). The CDR3 totals 16 residues. V lost 4 bases and J lost 1, with 15 bases in between. Per germline, CDR1 SGHTA and CDR2 FQGTGA.

Ten or more counts support this clonotype. The gene calls are TRBV28 and TRBJ2-2; D is perhaps TRBD1 (6 bases). The CDR3 runs 15 residues. V was clipped by 5 bases and J by 3 bases, with 13 bases between them. From germline, CDR1 is MDHEN and CDR2 SYDVKM. CDR3 sequence reads: CASSRQVTDTGELFF. DNA for the CDR3: TGTGCCAGCAGTCGACAGGTAACGGACACCGGGGAGCTGTTTTTT.

Worth noting for this clonotype: Its ends do not fully match the called genes, so a read error is possible. The CDR3 here is CASSRPELGGRETLYF. The CDR3 DNA is TGTGCCAGCAGCCGCCCCGAGTTAGGAGGCCGAGAGACCCTGTACTTC. The chain links TRBV7-3 to TRBJ2-5; TRBD2 is a possible D gene (5 bases). The CDR3 extends over 16 amino acids. Germline V gene lookup returns CDR1 SGHTA and CDR2 FQGTGA.

This clonotype was detected ten times or more. The J gene is TRBJ2-4, the V gene TRBV11-2, with D unresolved. There are 14 residues in the CDR3. The ends were cut back, 1 base at V and 0 bases at J, with 4 bases in the middle. Germline lookup yields CDR1 SGHAT and CDR2 FQNNGV. CDR3 sequence reads: CASSLGVAKNIQYF. In DNA, the CDR3 is TGTGCCAGCAGCTTAGGGGTAGCCAAAAACATTCAGTACTTC.